A single sample gave rise to the 17 T cell receptor beta chains below, sequenced in a study of blood T cell repertoires in COVID-19. Sequencing was performed with immunoSEQ multiplex PCR; in TCRdb, only in-frame clones are kept and a portion is missing. This sample carries around 230,000 clones, 81% of them seen once, and the ten largest clones take approximately 8.7%. Material for sequencing was peripheral blood. Receptors were obtained from a woman older than 75 with acute or convalescent COVID-19.

The chain recombines TRBV28 with TRBJ2-5; possibly TRBD1 for D (6 bases). V was pared by 3 bases and J by 8 bases, with 10 bases between. CDR1 and CDR2 from the germline V gene are MDHEN and SYDVKM. The CDR3 covers 12 residues. The CDR3 loop reads CASSFFRGTQYF. CDR3 nucleotides: TGTGCCAGCAGTTTCTTCAGGGGAACCCAGTACTTC.

V and J are TRBV11-2 and TRBJ2-7; a possible D gene is TRBD1 (8 bases). Per the germline V gene, CDR1 is SGHAT and CDR2 is FQNNGV. This CDR3 has 16 residues. V lost 5 bases and J lost 5, with 22 bases in between. CDR3 nucleotide sequence: TGTGCCAGCAGCCCTCAGGGGGCGGGAGCCGACGACGAGCAGTACTTC. It specifies CASSPQGAGADDEQYF.

V and J are TRBV3-1 (or the pseudogene TRBV3-2) and TRBJ1-6; D remains ambiguous. This CDR3 region has 16 residues. V lost 4 bases and J lost 2, with 12 bases in between. Germline V gene sequence: CDR1 LGHDT, CDR2 YNNKEL (reference sequence). The CDR3 spells CASSPKVQAYNSPLHF. As DNA, the CDR3 is TGTGCCAGCAGCCCGAAGGTTCAGGCCTATAATTCACCCCTCCACTTT.

This rearrangement joins TRBV21-1 to TRBJ2-7; TRBD1 is the table's D call and was not checked against the DNA. TRBV21-1 is a listed pseudogene. The CDR3 covers 14 residues. The chain's CDR3 is CASSSLRGTYEQYF. For the CDR3, the DNA is TGTGCCAGCAGCTCCTTAAGGGGAACCTACGAGCAGTACTTC.

The chain uses TRBV5-1 and TRBJ1-4; 12 positions agree with TRBD1. V lost 3 bases to trimming and J lost 7 bases; unmatched junction nucleotides: 4. CDR3 length equals 15 residues. Germline V gives CDR1 SGHRS, CDR2 YFSETQ. CDR3 loop: CASSSGDRGLEKLFF. CDR3 bases: TGCGCCAGCAGCTCCGGGGACAGGGGGCTTGAAAAACTGTTTTTT.

The chain employs TRBV9 and TRBJ2-7; D possibly corresponds to TRBD1 (5 bases). The CDR3 covers 14 residues. Per the germline V gene, CDR1 is SGDLS and CDR2 is YYNGEE. V was shortened by 0 bases and J by 5 bases, with 12 bases between the two germline ends. The CDR3 nucleotides read TGTGCCAGCAGCGTAGGCAGGGTGGTTAACGAGCAGTACTTC. Translating it yields CASSVGRVVNEQYF.

The V call is TRBV28, the J call TRBJ2-1; tentatively, D is TRBD2 (5 bases). The CDR3 extends over 15 amino acids. Germline CDR1 reads MDHEN; CDR2 reads SYDVKM. V lost 1 base to trimming and J lost 4 bases, with 11 bases between them. As DNA, the CDR3 is TGTGCCAGCAGTTTATTGGGCCGGGAATACAATGAGCAGTTCTTC. Its translation is CASSLLGREYNEQFF.

This clone has only one observation. Because the CDR3's place on the DNA is in doubt, the DNA is left out and the CDR3 is given as listed by TCRdb. The rearrangement links TRBV27 to TRBJ2-7; the listed D gene, TRBD1, was not tested against the DNA. The V gene's germline CDR1 is MNHEY and CDR2 SMNVEV (reference sequence). The CDR3 sequence runs 15 residues, both termini included. CDR3 in amino acids: CASSLSGTVLREQYF.

The V and J genes are TRBV6-4 and TRBJ2-2; D may be TRBD1 (6 bases). The CDR3 runs to 16 residues. Trimming stripped 5 bases from V and 5 bases from J, with 18 bases between. The germline CDR1 and CDR2 sequences are MRHNA and SNTAGT. CDR3 loop: CASSSSGASRTGELFF. CDR3 coding DNA: TGTGCCAGCAGTAGCTCAGGGGCCTCGAGAACCGGGGAGCTGTTTTTT.

J is TRBJ2-7 and V is TRBV3-1 (or the pseudogene TRBV3-2); TRBD2 agrees at 8 bases. CDR1 is LGHDT, CDR2 YNNKEL, per germline (reference sequence). V was pared by 5 bases and J by 1 base, with 4 bases of the junction left unmatched. There are 14 residues in the CDR3. The CDR3 DNA reads TGTGCCAGCAGCGCCCTAGCGGGTTCCTACGAGCAGTACTTC. It translates to CASSALAGSYEQYF.

The chain is built from TRBV29-1 and TRBJ2-7; TRBD1 aligns across 8 bases. Looked up from germline, CDR1 is SQVTM and CDR2 is ANQGSEA. The CDR3 extends over 12 amino acids. Trimming removed 4 bases from V and 4 bases from J; junction bases left unmatched: 3. CDR3 coding DNA: TGCAGCGTTGGCAGGGGGCGTTACGAGCAGTACTTC. This gives the protein CSVGRGRYEQYF.

The chain combines TRBV7-2 with TRBJ1-2; perhaps TRBD1 as D (6 bases). Deletions cut 1 base from V and 0 bases from J, with 9 bases between. CDR1 and CDR2 from the germline V gene are SGHTA and FQGNSA. This CDR3 has 15 residues. In DNA form, the CDR3 reads TGTGCCAGCAGCTTAGGACAGGCAGCTAACTATGGCTACACCTTC. It specifies CASSLGQAANYGYTF.

This clone was detected ten times or more. Written as DNA, the CDR3 is TGTGCCAGCAGCCAAGAAACAGGTGGCTACACCTTC. Amino acid sequence: CASSQETGGYTF. The rearrangement uses TRBV3-1 (or the pseudogene TRBV3-2) and TRBJ1-2; perhaps TRBD1 as D (5 bases). The CDR3 has 12 residues. V dropped 0 bases and J dropped 7 bases, with 6 bases sitting between them. Germline CDR1 is LGHDT and CDR2 is YNNKEL (reference sequence).

The rearrangement uses TRBV5-1 and TRBJ2-7, with 12 bases aligning to TRBD2. This CDR3 is 15 amino acids long. Per germline, CDR1 SGHRS and CDR2 YFSETQ. V shed 3 bases, J shed 4 bases, and the junction held 5 bases outside the gene matches. CDR3 bases: TGCGCCAGCAGCTCGGGACTAGCGGGTGGTTACGAGCAGTACTTC. It yields the protein CASSSGLAGGYEQYF.

The V and J genes are TRBV4-2 and TRBJ1-1; 9 bases map to TRBD1. The length of the CDR3 is 17 residues. The trim removed 1 base at V and 2 bases at J, leaving 8 bases unmatched. Germline V CDR1 and CDR2: LGHNA, YNFKEQ. For the CDR3, the DNA is TGTGCCAGCAGCCAAGTACGGACAGGGGATGATAACACTGAAGCTTTCTTT. This codes for CASSQVRTGDDNTEAFF.

The chain employs TRBV5-5 and TRBJ2-1; 8 bases are a match to TRBD2. This CDR3 has 16 residues. The ends lost 0 bases at V and 4 bases at J; junction bases unmatched: 6. The V gene's germline CDR1 is SGHKS and CDR2 YYEKEE (reference sequence). CDR3 coding DNA: TGTGCCAGCAGCTTGGCCGGGAGGGCCTCGTACAATGAGCAGTTCTTC. This sequence encodes CASSLAGRASYNEQFF. Filled out from reference TRBV5-5 and TRBJ2-1, the complete variable domain reads DAGVTQSPTHLIKTRGQQVTLRCSPISGHKSVSWYQQVLGQGPQFIFQYYEKEERGRGNFPDRFSARQFPNYSSELNVNALLLGDSALYLCASSLAGRASYNEQFFGPGTRLTVL.

The chain links TRBV7-6 to TRBJ2-5, with 15 bases lining up with TRBD2. V lost 5 bases, J lost 4 bases, and 2 bases stayed unmatched. The germline gives CDR1 SGHVS, CDR2 FNYEAQ. This CDR3 region has 15 residues. The chain's CDR3 is CASSRGLAGGETQYF. CDR3 coding DNA: TGTGCCAGCAGCCGGGGACTAGCGGGAGGAGAGACCCAGTACTTC. Full variable domain (missing parts from reference TRBV7-6 and TRBJ2-5): GAGVSQSPRYKVTKRGQDVALRCDPISGHVSLYWYRQALGQGPEFLTYFNYEAQQDKSGLPNDRFSAERPEGSISTLTIQRTEQRDSAMYRCASSRGLAGGETQYFGPGTRLLVL.